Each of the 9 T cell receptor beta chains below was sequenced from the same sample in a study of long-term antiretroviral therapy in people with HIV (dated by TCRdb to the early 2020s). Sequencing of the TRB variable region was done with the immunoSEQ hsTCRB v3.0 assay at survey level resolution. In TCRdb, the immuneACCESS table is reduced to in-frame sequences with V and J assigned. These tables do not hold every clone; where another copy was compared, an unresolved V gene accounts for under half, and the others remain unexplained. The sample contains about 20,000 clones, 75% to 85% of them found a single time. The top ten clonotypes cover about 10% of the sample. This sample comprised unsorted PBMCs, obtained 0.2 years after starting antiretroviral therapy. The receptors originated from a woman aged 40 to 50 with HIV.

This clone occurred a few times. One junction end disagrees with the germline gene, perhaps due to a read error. The CDR3 bases are TGTGCCAGCAGCTTAAGGGGCCAACTACCCCCGGCCTTC. Its protein product is CASSLRGQLPPAF. This chain links TRBV7-2 with TRBJ1-2; TRBD1 is a possible D gene (5 bases). This CDR3 region has 13 residues. Germline values: CDR1 SGHTA, CDR2 FQGNSA.

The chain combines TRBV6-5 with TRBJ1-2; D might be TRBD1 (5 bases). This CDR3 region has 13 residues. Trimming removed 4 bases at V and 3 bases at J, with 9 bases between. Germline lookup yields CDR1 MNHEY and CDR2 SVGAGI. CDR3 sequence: CASSWGGDYGYTF. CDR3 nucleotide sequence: TGTGCCAGCAGTTGGGGGGGGGACTATGGCTACACCTTC.

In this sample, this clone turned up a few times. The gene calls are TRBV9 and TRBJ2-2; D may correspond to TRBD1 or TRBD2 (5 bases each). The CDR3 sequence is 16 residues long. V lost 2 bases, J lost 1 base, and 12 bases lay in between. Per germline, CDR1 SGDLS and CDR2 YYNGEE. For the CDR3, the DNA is TGTGCCAGCAGCGTGGGGACCTATATGAACACCGGGGAGCTGTTTTTT. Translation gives CASSVGTYMNTGELFF.

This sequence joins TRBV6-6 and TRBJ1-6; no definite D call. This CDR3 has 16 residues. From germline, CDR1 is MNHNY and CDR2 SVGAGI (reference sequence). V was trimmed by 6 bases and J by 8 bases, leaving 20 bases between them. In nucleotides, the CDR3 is TGTGCCAGCAGGGCGGGGTCAATTAATCAGGATTCACCCCTCCACTTT. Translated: CASRAGSINQDSPLHF.

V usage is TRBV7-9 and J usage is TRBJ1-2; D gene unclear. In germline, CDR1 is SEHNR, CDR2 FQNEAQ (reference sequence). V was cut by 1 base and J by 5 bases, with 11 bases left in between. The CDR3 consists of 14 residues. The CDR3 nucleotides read TGTGCCAGCAGCTTAGATTATACAGCGTATGGCTACACCTTC. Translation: CASSLDYTAYGYTF.

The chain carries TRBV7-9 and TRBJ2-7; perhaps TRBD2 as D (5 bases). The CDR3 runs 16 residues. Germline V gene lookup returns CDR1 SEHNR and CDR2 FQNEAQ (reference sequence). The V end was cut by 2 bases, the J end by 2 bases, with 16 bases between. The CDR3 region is CASSLLARQTTYEQYF. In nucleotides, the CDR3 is TGTGCCAGCAGCTTACTGGCCCGGCAGACTACCTACGAGCAGTACTTC.

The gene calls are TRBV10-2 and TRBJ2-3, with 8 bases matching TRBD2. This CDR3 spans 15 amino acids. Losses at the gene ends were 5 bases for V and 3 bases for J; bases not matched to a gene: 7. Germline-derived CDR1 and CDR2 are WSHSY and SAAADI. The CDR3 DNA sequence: TGCGCCAGCAGTCTAACTAGCGGACTTACAGATACGCAGTATTTT. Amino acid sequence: CASSLTSGLTDTQYF.

CDR3 sequence (DNA): TGTGCCAGCAGTTTTGGGAGGGGACCTTCCTACGAGCAGTACTTC. This translates into CASSFGRGPSYEQYF. This chain joins TRBV7-8 and TRBJ2-7; 7 nucleotides align to TRBD2. The CDR3 runs 15 residues. Germline assignment: CDR1 SGHVS and CDR2 FQNEAQ. Trimming took 6 bases from V and 1 from J; bases not matched to a gene: 9.

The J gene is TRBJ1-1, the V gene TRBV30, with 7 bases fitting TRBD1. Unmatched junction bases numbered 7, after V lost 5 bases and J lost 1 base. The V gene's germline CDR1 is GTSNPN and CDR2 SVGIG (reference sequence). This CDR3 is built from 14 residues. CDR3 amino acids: CAWDTGVRNTEAFF. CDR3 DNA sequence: TGTGCCTGGGATACAGGGGTAAGGAACACTGAAGCTTTCTTT.